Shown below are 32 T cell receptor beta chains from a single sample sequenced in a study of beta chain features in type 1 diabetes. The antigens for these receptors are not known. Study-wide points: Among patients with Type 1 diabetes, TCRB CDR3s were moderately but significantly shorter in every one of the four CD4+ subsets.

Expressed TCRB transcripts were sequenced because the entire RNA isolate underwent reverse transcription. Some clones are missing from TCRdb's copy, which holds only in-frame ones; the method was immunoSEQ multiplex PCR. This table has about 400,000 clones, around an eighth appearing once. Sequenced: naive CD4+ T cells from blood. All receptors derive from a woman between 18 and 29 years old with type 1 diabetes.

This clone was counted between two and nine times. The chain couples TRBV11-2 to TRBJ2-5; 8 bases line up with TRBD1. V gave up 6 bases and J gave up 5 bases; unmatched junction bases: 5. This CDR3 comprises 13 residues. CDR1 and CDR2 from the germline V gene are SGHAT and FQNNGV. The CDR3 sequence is CASSDRGRETQYF. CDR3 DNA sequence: TGTGCCAGCAGTGACAGGGGTAGGGAGACCCAGTACTTC.

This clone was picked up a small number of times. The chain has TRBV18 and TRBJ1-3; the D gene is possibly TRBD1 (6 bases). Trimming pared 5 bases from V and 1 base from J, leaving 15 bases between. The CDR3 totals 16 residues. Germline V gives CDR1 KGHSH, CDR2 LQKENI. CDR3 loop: CASSASDRASGNTIYF. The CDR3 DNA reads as TGTGCCAGCTCAGCTTCGGACAGAGCTTCTGGAAACACCATATATTTT.

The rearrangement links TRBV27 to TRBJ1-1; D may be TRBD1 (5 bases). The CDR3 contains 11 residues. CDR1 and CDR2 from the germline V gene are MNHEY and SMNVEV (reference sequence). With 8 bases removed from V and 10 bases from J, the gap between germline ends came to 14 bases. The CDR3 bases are TGTGCCAGCGGTATTTCGACAGCAGCTTTCTTT. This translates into CASGISTAAFF.

CDR3 loop: CASTMGLETAQFF. The DNA for the CDR3 is TGTGCCAGCACCATGGGACTAGAAACTGCACAGTTCTTC. The chain is built from TRBV2 and TRBJ2-1; 8 bases map to TRBD2. The CDR3 sequence is 13 residues long. After removal of 7 bases from V and 13 bases from J, the junction contained 12 bases not matched to a gene. Germline values: CDR1 SNHLY, CDR2 FYNNEI.

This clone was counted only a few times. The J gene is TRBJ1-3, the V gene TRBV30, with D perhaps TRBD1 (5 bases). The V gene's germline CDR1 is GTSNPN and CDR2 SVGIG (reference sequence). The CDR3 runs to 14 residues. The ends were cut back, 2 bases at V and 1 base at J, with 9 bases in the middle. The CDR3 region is CAWSLGASGNTIYF. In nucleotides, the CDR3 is TGTGCCTGGAGTTTAGGGGCGTCTGGAAACACCATATATTTT. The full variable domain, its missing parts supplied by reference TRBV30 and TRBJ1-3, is SQTIHQWPATLVQPVGSPLSLECTVEGTSNPNLYWYRQAAGRGLQLLFYSVGIGQISSEVPQNLSASRPQDRQFILSSKKLLLSDSGFYLCAWSLGASGNTIYFGEGSWLTVV.

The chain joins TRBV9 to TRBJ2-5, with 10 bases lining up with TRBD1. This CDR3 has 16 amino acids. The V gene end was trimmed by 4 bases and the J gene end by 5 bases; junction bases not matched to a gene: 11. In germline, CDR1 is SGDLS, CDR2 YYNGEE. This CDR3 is CASSLQDGTGVETQYF. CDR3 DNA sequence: TGTGCCAGCAGCCTTCAAGACGGGACAGGGGTGGAGACCCAGTACTTC.

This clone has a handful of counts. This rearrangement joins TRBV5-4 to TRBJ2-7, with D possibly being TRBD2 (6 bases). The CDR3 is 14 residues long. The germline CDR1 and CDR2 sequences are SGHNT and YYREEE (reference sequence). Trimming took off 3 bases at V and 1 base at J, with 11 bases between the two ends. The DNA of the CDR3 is TGTGCCAGCAGCTCGGGAGTTAGGTCCTACGAGCAGTACTTC. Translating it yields CASSSGVRSYEQYF.

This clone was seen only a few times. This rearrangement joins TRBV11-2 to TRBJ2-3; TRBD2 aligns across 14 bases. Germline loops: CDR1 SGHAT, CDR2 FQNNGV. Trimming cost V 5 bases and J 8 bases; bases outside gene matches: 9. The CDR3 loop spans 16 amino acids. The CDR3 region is CASSPRLAGGEGTQYF. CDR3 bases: TGTGCCAGCAGCCCGCGACTAGCGGGGGGGGAGGGTACGCAGTATTTT.

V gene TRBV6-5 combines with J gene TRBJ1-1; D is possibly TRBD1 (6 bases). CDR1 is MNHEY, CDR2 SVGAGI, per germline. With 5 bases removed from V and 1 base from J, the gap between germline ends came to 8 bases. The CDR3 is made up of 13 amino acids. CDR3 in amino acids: CASSPGQNTEAFF. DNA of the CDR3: TGTGCCAGCAGTCCGGGACAGAACACTGAAGCTTTCTTT.

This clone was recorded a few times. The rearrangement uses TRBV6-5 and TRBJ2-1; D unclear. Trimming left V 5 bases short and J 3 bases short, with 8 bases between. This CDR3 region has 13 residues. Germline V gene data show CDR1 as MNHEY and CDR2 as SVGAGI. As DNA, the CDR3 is TGTGCCAGCAGTACGTCCTACTACAATGAGCAGTTCTTC. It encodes CASSTSYYNEQFF.

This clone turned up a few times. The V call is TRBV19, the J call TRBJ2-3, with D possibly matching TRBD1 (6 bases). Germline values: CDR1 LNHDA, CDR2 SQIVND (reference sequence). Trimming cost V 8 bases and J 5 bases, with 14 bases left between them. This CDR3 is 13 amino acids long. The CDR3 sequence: CASENRAGDTQYF. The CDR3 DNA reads TGTGCCAGTGAAAACAGGGCTGGAGATACGCAGTATTTT.

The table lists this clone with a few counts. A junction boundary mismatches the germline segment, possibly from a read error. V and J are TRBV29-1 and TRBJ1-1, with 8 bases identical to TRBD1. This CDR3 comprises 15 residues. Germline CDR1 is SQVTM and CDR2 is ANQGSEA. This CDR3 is CSAEGGQGLGTEAFF. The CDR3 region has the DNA TGCAGCGCTGAAGGCGGACAGGGCCTCGGCACTGAAGCTTTCTTT.

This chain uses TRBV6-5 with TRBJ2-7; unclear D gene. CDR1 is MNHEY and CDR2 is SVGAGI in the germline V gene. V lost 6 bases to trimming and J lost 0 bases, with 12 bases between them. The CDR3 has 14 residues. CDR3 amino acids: CASSPIPSSYEQYF. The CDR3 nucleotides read TGTGCCAGCAGCCCGATTCCTAGCTCCTACGAGCAGTACTTC.

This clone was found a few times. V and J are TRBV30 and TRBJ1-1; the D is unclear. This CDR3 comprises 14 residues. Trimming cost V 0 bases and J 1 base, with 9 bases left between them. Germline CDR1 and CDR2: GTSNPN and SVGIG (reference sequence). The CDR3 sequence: CAWSVPPGNTEAFF. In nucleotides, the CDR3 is TGTGCCTGGAGTGTACCGCCCGGGAACACTGAAGCTTTCTTT.

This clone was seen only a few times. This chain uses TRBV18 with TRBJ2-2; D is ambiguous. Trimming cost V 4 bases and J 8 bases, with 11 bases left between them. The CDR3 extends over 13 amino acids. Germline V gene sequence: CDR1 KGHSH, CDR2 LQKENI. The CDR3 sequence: CASSLILSGELFF. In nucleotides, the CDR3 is TGTGCCAGCTCACTAATCTTATCGGGGGAGCTGTTTTTT.

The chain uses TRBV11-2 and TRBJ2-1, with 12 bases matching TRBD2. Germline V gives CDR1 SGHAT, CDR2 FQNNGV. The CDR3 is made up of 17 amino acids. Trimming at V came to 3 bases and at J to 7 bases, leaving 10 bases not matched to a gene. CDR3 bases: TGTGCCAGCAGCTTTGTGCTAGCGGGGGGGCCCGGGAATGAGCAGTTCTTC. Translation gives CASSFVLAGGPGNEQFF.

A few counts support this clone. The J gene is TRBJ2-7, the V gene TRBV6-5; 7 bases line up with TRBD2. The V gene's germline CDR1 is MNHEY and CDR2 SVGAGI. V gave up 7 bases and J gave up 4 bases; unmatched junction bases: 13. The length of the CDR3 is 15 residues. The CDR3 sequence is CASTDRALGGYEQYF. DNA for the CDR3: TGTGCCAGCACCGATCGGGCTTTGGGGGGGTACGAGCAGTACTTC.

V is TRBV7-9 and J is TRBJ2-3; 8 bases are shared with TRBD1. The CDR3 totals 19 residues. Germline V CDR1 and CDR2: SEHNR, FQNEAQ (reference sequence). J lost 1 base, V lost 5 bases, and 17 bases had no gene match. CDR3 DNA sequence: TGTGCCAGCAGCCCCGACTGGGCAGGGGGCTTCTGGGGCACAGATACGCAGTATTTT. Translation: CASSPDWAGGFWGTDTQYF.

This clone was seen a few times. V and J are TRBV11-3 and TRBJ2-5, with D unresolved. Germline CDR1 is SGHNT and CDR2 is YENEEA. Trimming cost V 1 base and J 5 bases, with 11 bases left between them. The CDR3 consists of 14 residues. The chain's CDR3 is CASSLGGIRETQYF. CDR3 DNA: TGTGCCAGCAGCTTAGGAGGAATTCGGGAGACCCAGTACTTC.

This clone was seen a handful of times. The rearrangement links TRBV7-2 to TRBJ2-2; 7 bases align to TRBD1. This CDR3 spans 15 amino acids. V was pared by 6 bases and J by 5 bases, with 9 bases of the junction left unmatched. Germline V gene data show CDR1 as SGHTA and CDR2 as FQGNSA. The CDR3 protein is CASRRQGTGTGELFF. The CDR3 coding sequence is TGTGCCAGCAGGAGACAGGGAACTGGGACCGGGGAGCTGTTTTTT.

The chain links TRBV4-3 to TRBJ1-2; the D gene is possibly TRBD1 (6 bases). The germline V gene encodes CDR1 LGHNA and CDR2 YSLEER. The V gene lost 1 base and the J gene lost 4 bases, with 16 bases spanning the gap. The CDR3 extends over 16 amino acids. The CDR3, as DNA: TGCGCCAGCAGCCAAGTCCCTGCAGGGGAAAGCTATGGCTACACCTTC. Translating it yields CASSQVPAGESYGYTF.

In DNA form, the CDR3 reads TGTGCCAGCAGCCAGGCCCTAGCGGGAGTGTGGGGCGAGCAGTACTTC. Translation gives CASSQALAGVWGEQYF. The V call is TRBV4-2, the J call TRBJ2-7; 10 nucleotides align to TRBD2. The CDR3 consists of 16 residues. V dropped 3 bases and J dropped 6; count of bases not matched to a gene: 11. Germline V lookup: CDR1 LGHNA, CDR2 YNFKEQ.

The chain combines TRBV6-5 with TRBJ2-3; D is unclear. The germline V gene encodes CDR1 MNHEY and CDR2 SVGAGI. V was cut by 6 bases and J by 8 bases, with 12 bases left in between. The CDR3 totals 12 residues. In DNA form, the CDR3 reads TGTGCCAGCAGCATCCCCGCCGGTACGCAGTATTTT. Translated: CASSIPAGTQYF.

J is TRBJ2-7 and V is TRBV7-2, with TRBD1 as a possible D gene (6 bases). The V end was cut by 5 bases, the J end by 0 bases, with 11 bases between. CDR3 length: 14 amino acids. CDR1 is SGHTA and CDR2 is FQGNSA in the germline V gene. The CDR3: CASSQTGSSYEQYF. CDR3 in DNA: TGTGCCAGCAGCCAAACAGGGAGCTCCTACGAGCAGTACTTC.

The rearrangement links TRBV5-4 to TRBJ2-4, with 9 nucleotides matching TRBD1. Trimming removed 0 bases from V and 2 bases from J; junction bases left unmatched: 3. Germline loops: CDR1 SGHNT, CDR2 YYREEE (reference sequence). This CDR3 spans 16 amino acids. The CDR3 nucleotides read TGTGCCAGCAGCTTGGTAGGACAGGGGTCCAAAAACATTCAGTACTTC. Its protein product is CASSLVGQGSKNIQYF.

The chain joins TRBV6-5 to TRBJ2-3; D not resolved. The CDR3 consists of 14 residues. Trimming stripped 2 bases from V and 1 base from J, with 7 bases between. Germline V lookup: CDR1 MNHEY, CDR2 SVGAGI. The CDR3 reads CASSYRLGTDTQYF. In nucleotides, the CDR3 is TGTGCCAGCAGTTACCGGTTAGGCACAGATACGCAGTATTTT.

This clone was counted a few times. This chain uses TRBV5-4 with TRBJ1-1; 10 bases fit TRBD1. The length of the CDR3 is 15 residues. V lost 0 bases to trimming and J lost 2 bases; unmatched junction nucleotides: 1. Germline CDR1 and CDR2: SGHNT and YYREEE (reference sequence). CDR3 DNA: TGTGCCAGCAGCTTGGTGACAGGGGGCAACACTGAAGCTTTCTTT. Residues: CASSLVTGGNTEAFF.

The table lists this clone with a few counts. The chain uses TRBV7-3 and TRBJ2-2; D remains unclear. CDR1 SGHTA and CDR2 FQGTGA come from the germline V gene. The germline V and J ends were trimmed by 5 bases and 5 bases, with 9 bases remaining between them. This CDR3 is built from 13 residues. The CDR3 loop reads CASSTYRTGELFF. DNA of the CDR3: TGTGCCAGCAGCACCTACAGAACCGGGGAGCTGTTTTTT.

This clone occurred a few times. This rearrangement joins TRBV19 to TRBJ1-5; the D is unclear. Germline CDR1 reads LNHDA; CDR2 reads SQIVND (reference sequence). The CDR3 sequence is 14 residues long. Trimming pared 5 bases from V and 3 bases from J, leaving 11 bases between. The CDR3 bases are TGTGCCAGTAGTCCCCCCAGACTCAATCAGCCCCAGCATTTT. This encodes CASSPPRLNQPQHF.

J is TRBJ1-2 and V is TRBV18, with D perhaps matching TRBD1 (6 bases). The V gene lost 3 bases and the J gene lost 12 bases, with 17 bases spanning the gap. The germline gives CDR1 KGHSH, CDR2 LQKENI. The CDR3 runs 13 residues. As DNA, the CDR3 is TGTGCCAGCTCACCGGGGACACTGGCCGGGGACACCTTC. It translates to CASSPGTLAGDTF.

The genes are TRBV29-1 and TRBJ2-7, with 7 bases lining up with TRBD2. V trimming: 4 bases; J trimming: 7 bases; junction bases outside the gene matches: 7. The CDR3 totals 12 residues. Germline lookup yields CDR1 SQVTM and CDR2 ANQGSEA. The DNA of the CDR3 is TGCAGCGTTGCCGGACTAGTCACGGAGCAGTACTTC. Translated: CSVAGLVTEQYF.

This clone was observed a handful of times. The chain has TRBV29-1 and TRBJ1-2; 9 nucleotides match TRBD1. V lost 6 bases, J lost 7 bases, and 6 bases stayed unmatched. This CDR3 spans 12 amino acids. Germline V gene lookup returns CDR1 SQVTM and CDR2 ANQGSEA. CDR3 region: CSVGQGNSGYTF. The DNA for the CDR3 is TGCAGCGTGGGACAGGGCAATTCTGGCTACACCTTC.